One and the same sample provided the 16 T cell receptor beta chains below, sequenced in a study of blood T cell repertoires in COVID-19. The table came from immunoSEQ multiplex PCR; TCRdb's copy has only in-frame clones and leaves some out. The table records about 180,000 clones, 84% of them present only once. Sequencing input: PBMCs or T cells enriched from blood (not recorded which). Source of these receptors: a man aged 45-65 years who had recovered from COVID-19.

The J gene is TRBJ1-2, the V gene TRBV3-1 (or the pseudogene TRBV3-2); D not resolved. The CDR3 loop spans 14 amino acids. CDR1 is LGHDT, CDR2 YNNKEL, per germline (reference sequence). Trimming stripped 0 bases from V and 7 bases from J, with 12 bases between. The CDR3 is CASSQDQTLGGYTF. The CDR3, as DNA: TGTGCCAGCAGCCAAGATCAAACCCTCGGTGGCTACACCTTC.

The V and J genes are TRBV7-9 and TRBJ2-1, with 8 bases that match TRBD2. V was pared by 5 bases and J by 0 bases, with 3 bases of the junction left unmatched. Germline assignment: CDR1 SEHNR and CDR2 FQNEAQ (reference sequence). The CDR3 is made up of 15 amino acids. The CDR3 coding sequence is TGTGCCAGCAGCCTAAGCGGGAGCTCCTACAATGAGCAGTTCTTC. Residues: CASSLSGSSYNEQFF.

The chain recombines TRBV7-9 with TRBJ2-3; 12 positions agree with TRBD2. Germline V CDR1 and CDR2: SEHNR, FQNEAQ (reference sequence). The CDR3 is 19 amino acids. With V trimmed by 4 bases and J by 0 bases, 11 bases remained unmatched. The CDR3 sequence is CASSSPTSGGPRSTDTQYF. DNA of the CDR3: TGTGCCAGCAGCTCCCCCACTAGCGGGGGGCCTCGGAGCACAGATACGCAGTATTTT.

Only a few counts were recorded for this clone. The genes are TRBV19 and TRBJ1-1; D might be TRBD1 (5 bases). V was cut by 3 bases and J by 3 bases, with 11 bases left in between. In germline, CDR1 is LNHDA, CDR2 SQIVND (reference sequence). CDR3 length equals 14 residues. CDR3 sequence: CASSIPRGYTEAFF. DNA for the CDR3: TGTGCCAGTAGTATCCCTAGGGGCTACACTGAAGCTTTCTTT.

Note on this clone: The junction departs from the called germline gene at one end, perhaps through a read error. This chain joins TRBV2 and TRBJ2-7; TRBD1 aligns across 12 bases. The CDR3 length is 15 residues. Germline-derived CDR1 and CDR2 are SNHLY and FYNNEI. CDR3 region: CASVSGQGASYGQYF. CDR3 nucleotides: TGTGCCAGCGTATCGGGACAGGGGGCCTCCTACGGGCAGTACTTC.

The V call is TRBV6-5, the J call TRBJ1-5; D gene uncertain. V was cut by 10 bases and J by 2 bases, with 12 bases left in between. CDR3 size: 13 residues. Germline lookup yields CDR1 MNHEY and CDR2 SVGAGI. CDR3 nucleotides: TGTGCCACCGCATCAGGCGGCAATCAGCCCCAGCATTTT. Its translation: CATASGGNQPQHF.

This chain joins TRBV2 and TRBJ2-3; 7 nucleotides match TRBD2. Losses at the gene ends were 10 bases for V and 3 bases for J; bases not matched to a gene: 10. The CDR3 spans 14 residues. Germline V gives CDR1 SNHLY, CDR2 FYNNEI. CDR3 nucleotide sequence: TGTGCCACGGGGGGAATAGCGGCGACAGATACGCAGTATTTT. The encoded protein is CATGGIAATDTQYF.

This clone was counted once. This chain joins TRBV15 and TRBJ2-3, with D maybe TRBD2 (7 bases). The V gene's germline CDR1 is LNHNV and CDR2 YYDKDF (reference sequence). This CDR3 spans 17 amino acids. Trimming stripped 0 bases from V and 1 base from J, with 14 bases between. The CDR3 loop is CATSRDRAGAGTDTQYF. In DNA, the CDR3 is TGTGCCACCAGCAGAGATCGGGCGGGGGCCGGCACAGATACGCAGTATTTT.

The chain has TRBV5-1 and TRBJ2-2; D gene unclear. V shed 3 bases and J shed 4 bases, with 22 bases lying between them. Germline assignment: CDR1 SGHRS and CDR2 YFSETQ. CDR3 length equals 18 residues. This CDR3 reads CASSSIGSQISPTGELFF. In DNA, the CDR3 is TGCGCCAGCAGCTCTATCGGGTCGCAGATCTCACCCACCGGGGAGCTGTTTTTT.

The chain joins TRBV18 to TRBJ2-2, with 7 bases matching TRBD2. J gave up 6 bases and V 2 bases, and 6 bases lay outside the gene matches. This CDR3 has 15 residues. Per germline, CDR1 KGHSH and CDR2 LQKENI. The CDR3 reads CASSPTGGSAGELFF. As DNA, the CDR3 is TGTGCCAGCTCACCAACGGGGGGATCGGCCGGGGAGCTGTTTTTT.

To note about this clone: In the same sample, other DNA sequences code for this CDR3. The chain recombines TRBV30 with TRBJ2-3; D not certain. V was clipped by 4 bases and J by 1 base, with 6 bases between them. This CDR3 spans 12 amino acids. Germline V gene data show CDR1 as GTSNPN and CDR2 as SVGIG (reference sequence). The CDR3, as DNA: TGTGCCTGGAACAGAGGCACAGATACGCAGTATTTT. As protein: CAWNRGTDTQYF.

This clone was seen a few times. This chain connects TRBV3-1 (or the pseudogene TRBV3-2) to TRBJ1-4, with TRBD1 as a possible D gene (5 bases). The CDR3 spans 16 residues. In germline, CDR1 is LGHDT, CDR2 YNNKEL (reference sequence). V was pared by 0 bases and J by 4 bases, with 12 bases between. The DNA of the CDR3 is TGTGCCAGCAGCCAAGATTTGACAGACGATAATGAAAAACTGTTTTTT. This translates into CASSQDLTDDNEKLFF.

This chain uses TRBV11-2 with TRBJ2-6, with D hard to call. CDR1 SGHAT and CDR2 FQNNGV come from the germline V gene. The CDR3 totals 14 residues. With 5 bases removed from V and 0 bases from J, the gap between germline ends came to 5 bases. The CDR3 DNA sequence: TGTGCCAGCAGCCCCTTCTCTGGGGCCAACGTCCTGACTTTC. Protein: CASSPFSGANVLTF.

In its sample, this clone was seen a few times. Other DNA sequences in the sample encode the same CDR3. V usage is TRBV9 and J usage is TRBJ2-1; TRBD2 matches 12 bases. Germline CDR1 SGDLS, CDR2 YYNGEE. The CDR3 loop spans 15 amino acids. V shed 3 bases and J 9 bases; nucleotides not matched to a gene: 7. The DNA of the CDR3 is TGTGCCAGCAGCGAAACTAGCGGGGGGCGGAGTGAGCAGTTCTTC. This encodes CASSETSGGRSEQFF.

CDR3 sequence: CAISETGNTGELFF. The CDR3 DNA reads TGTGCCATCAGTGAAACGGGGAACACCGGGGAGCTGTTTTTT. This chain joins TRBV10-3 and TRBJ2-2, with D hard to call. This CDR3 has 14 amino acids. The V end lost 3 bases, the J end lost 1 base, and 6 bases lay between the germline ends. CDR1 is ENHRY and CDR2 is SYGVKD in the germline V gene.

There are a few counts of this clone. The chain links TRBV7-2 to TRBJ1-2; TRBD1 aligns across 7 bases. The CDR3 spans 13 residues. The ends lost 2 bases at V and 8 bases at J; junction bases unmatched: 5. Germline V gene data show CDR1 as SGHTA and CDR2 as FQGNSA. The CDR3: CASSLQQGRGYTF. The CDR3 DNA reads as TGTGCCAGCAGCTTACAACAGGGGAGAGGCTACACCTTC.